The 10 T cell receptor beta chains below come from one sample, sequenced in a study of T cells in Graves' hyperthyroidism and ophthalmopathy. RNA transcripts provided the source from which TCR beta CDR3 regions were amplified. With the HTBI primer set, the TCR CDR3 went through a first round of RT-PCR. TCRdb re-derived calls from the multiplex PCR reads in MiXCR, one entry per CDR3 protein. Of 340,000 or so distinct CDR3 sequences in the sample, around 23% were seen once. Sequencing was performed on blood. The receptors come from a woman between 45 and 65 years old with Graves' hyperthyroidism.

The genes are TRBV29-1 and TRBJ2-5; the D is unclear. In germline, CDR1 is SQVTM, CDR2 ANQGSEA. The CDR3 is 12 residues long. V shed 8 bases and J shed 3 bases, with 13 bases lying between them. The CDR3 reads CSSLGSEETQYF. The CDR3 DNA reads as TGCAGCTCCTTGGGAAGCGAAGAGACCCAGTACTTC.

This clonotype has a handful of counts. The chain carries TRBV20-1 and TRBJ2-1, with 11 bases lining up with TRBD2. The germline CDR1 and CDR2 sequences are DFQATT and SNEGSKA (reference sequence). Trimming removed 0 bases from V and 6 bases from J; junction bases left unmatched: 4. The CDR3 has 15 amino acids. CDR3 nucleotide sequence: TGCAGTGCTAGAGAGATTAGCGGGAGGGGCAATGAGCAGTTCTTC. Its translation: CSAREISGRGNEQFF.

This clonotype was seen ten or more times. The CDR3 bases are TGCAGCGCCCGACGGGGAGGTGAGCAGTTCTTC. Translation gives CSARRGGEQFF. This chain links TRBV29-1 with TRBJ2-1; maybe TRBD2 (6 bases). The germline V gene has CDR1 SQVTM and CDR2 ANQGSEA. There are 11 residues in the CDR3. Trimming removed 7 bases from V and 9 bases from J, with 13 bases in between.

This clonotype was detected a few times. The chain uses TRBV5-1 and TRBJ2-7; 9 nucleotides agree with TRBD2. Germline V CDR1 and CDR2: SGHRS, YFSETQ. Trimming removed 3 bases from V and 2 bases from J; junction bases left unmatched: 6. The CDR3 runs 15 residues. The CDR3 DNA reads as TGCGCCAGCAGCTCACTAGCGGGCAGCACCTACGAGCAGTACTTC. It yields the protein CASSSLAGSTYEQYF.

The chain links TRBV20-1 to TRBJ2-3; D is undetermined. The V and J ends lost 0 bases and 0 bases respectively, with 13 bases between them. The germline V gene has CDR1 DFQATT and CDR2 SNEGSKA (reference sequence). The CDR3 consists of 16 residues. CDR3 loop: CSARDPRRTSTDTQYF. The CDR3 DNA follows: TGCAGTGCTAGAGATCCCCGGAGAACTAGCACAGATACGCAGTATTTT.

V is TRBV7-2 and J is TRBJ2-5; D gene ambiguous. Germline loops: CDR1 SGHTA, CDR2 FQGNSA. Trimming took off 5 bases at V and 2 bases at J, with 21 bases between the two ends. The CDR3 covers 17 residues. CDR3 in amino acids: CASSPKGRARAQETQYF. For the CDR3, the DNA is TGTGCCAGCAGCCCCAAAGGTAGGGCGAGAGCACAAGAGACCCAGTACTTC.

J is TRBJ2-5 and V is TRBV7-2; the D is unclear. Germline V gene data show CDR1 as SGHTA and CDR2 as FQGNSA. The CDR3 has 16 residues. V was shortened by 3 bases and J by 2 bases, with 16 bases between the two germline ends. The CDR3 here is CASSFWTRAVQETQYF. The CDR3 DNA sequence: TGTGCCAGCAGCTTCTGGACCCGGGCGGTACAAGAGACCCAGTACTTC.

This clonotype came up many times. The CDR3 here is CATRLGGSPTDTQYF. The CDR3 DNA is TGTGCCACCCGATTAGGGGGGTCCCCCACAGATACGCAGTATTTT. This chain joins TRBV28 and TRBJ2-3, with D perhaps assigned TRBD1 or TRBD2 (6 bases each). V lost 10 bases and J lost 2, with 19 bases in between. This CDR3 contains 15 residues. From germline, CDR1 is MDHEN and CDR2 SYDVKM.

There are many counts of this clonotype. The chain's CDR3 is CASSQDGVGQYF. For the CDR3, the DNA is TGTGCCAGCAGCCAAGACGGGGTAGGGCAGTATTTT. The chain links TRBV3-1 to TRBJ2-3; TRBD2 is a possible D gene (5 bases). The CDR3 consists of 12 residues. V lost 0 bases to trimming and J lost 11 bases, with 9 bases between them. CDR1 is LGHDT and CDR2 is YNNKEL in the germline V gene (reference sequence).

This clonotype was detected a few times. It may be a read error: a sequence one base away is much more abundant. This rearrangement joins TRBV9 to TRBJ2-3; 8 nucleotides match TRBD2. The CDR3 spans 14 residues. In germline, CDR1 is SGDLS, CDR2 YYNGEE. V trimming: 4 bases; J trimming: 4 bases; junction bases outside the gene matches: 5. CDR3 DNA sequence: TGTGCCAGCAGCCTCGGGGGGGCCCCAGATACGCAGTATTTT. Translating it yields CASSLGGAPDTQYF.